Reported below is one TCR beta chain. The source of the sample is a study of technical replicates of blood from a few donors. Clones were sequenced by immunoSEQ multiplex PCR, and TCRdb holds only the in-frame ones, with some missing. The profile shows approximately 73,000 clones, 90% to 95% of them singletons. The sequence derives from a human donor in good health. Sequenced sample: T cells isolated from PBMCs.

The DNA for the CDR3 is TGTGCCAGCAGCTTAGGGGATCTAGCGGGATTGTACGAGCAGTACTTC. Its translation is CASSLGDLAGLYEQYF. V is TRBV7-2 and J is TRBJ2-7; TRBD2 matches 9 bases. The CDR3 covers 16 residues. CDR1 SGHTA and CDR2 FQGNSA come from the germline V gene. V shed 1 base, J shed 4 bases, and the junction held 8 bases outside the gene matches.